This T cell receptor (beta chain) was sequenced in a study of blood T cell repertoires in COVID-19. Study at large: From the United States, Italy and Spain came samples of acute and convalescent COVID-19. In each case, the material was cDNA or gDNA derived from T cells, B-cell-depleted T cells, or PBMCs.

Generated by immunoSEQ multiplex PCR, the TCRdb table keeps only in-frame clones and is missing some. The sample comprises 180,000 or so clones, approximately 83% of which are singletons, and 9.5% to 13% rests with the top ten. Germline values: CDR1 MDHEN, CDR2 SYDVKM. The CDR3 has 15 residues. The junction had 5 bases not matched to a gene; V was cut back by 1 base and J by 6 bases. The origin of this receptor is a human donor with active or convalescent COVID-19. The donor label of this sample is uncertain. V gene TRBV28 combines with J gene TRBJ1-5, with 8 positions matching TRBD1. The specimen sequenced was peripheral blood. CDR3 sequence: CASSLSPRGRQPQHF. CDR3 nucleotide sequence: TGTGCCAGCAGTTTATCCCCCAGGGGGCGTCAGCCCCAGCATTTT.